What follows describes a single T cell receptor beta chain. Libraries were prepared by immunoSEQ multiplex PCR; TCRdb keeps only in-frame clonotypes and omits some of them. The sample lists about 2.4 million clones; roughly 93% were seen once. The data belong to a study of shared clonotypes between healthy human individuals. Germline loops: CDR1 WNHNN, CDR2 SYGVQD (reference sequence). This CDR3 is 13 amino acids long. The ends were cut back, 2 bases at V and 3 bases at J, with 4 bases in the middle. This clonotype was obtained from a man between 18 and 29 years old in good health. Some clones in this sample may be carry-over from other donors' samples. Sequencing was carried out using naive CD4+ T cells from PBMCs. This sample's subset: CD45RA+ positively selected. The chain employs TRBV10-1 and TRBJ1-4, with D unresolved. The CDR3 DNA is TGCGCCAGCAGTGAGGGTCCTAATGAAAAACTGTTTTTT. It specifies CASSEGPNEKLFF.